This paragraph reports one T cell receptor (beta chain). The target antigen is unknown. This record belongs to a study of human T cells and chemical hapten exposure. On the study more broadly: Per-sample TCR yield variation was attributed mainly to small pooled library volume differences.

Specified time point: patch test 3, about 24 weeks after DPC sensitization. Noted treatment: therapeutic diphenylcyclopropenone sensitization with weekly scalp DPC. TCRdb ran MiXCR on the RACE reads and lists one entry per CDR3 protein. The sample consists of tens of thousands of distinct CDR3 sequences, over 10% of them appearing once. Deletions cut 7 bases from V and 4 bases from J, with 13 bases between. CDR3 size: 12 residues. Looked up from germline, CDR1 is SQVTM and CDR2 is ANQGSEA. Study-wide points: TCRs whose frequency exceeded 1 in 1000 remained the same following DPC sensitization.

The sequenced sample was whole blood, obtained in connection with sensitization to the hapten diphenylcyclopropenone (DPC). The V gene is TRBV29-1, the J gene TRBJ2-5; D gene uncertain. The receptor's source is a man younger than 40 with alopecia areata. Some clones in this sample may be carry-over from other donors' samples. CDR3 nucleotide sequence: TGCAGCGGCCAAGGTCCCGCAGAGACCCAGTACTTC. Translated, it gives CSGQGPAETQYF.